This T cell receptor (beta chain) was profiled in a study of technical replicates of blood from a handful of donors. Method: immunoSEQ multiplex PCR; TCRdb's copy keeps in-frame clones and lacks some. The table has about 87,000 clones, 85% to 95% seen once. Trimming pared 4 bases from V and 6 bases from J, leaving 9 bases between. Germline-derived CDR1 and CDR2 are SQVTM and ANQGSEA. The CDR3 extends over 11 amino acids. The V and J genes are TRBV29-1 and TRBJ1-2; D is uncertain. Input material: T cells isolated from PBMCs. This TCR was sampled from a human donor in good health. The CDR3 reads CSVGAADGYTF. The CDR3 bases are TGCAGCGTTGGGGCAGCAGATGGCTACACCTTC.